The next 14 T cell receptor beta chains were all read from a single sample in a study of shared clonotypes between healthy human individuals. The table came from immunoSEQ multiplex PCR; TCRdb's copy has only in-frame clones and leaves some out. The sample consists of 2 million to 2.5 million clones, 85% to 95% of them appearing once. The specimen was naive CD4+ T cells sorted from blood. As to subset: CD45RA+ positively selected. The receptors stem from a man aged 18 to 29 in good health.

The chain couples TRBV7-9 to TRBJ2-2; D remains ambiguous. Trimming removed 8 bases from V and 0 bases from J, with 10 bases in between. Germline V gene lookup returns CDR1 SEHNR and CDR2 FQNEAQ (reference sequence). The CDR3 spans 14 residues. CDR3 amino acids: CASFEATNTGELFF. The CDR3 coding sequence is TGTGCCAGCTTTGAGGCCACGAACACCGGGGAGCTGTTTTTT.

This clone was observed once. This rearrangement joins TRBV5-4 to TRBJ2-7; tentatively, D is TRBD2 (5 bases). Trimming took off 0 bases at V and 6 bases at J, with 13 bases between the two ends. Germline V gene lookup returns CDR1 SGHNT and CDR2 YYREEE (reference sequence). The CDR3 has 14 residues. CDR3 amino acids: CASSLESAAVEQYF. CDR3 nucleotide sequence: TGTGCCAGCAGCTTGGAATCAGCGGCCGTCGAGCAGTACTTC. Using reference TRBV5-4 and TRBJ2-7 for the parts outside the CDR3, the full variable domain is ETGVTQSPTHLIKTRGQQVTLRCSSQSGHNTVSWYQQALGQGPQFIFQYYREEENGRGNFPPRFSGLQFPNYSSELNVNALELDDSALYLCASSLESAAVEQYFGPGTRLTVT.

V gene TRBV10-1 combines with J gene TRBJ2-5, with D perhaps matching TRBD1 or TRBD2 (5 bases each). The CDR3 totals 16 residues. Germline assignment: CDR1 WNHNN and CDR2 SYGVQD (reference sequence). Between the trimmed V and J ends, which lost 3 bases and 4 bases, there was a span of 18 bases. The CDR3 protein is CASSEGRQGGRETQYF. The CDR3 DNA reads as TGCGCCAGCAGTGAAGGAAGGCAGGGTGGGAGAGAGACCCAGTACTTC.

The chain joins TRBV4-1 to TRBJ2-7, with TRBD2 matching over 10 bases. The germline V gene has CDR1 MGHRA and CDR2 YSYEKL. The CDR3 consists of 16 residues. The ends lost 4 bases at V and 4 bases at J; junction bases unmatched: 10. The CDR3 DNA reads TGCGCCAGCAGCCTTACGGAAGCGGGGGGGCATTACGAGCAGTACTTC. It codes for CASSLTEAGGHYEQYF.

This chain joins TRBV4-1 and TRBJ2-1, with D unresolved. The CDR3 is 15 residues long. Germline loops: CDR1 MGHRA, CDR2 YSYEKL. The V end lost 1 base, the J end lost 8 bases, and 15 bases lay between the germline ends. The DNA of the CDR3 is TGCGCCAGCAGCCAAGTTGGCCCCCGAGGCGATGAGCAGTTCTTC. It encodes CASSQVGPRGDEQFF.

The chain uses TRBV28 and TRBJ2-1, with TRBD2 identical over 10 bases. Losses at the gene ends were 2 bases for V and 5 bases for J; bases not matched to a gene: 6. The CDR3 consists of 16 residues. The germline CDR1 and CDR2 sequences are MDHEN and SYDVKM. The CDR3 bases are TGTGCCAGCAGTTTAAGGCTAGCGGGGGACCACAATGAGCAGTTCTTC. The encoded protein is CASSLRLAGDHNEQFF.

The chain employs TRBV5-4 and TRBJ1-3; D not resolved. The germline CDR1 and CDR2 sequences are SGHNT and YYREEE (reference sequence). The V end lost 2 bases, the J end lost 8 bases, and 11 bases lay between the germline ends. The CDR3 contains 13 residues. The CDR3: CASSLGSADTIYF. The DNA of the CDR3 is TGTGCCAGCAGCTTAGGGTCGGCAGACACCATATATTTT.

The chain couples TRBV19 to TRBJ1-1; 11 bases agree with TRBD1. CDR3 length: 15 amino acids. The germline V gene has CDR1 LNHDA and CDR2 SQIVND (reference sequence). Losses at the gene ends were 5 bases for V and 0 bases for J; bases not matched to a gene: 2. CDR3 DNA: TGTGCCAGTAGTCCGGACAGGGGGCTGAACACTGAAGCTTTCTTT. It yields the protein CASSPDRGLNTEAFF.

The chain carries TRBV28 and TRBJ1-2, with D hard to call. Looked up from germline, CDR1 is MDHEN and CDR2 is SYDVKM. CDR3 size: 12 residues. The germline V and J ends were trimmed by 10 bases and 11 bases, with 20 bases remaining between them. CDR3 DNA: TGTGCCATCCCAGCGAATATCGGCCAATACACCTTC. Encoded protein: CAIPANIGQYTF.

DNA of the CDR3: TGTGCCAGCAGGAAACCGGGACAGGGATCTGAAAAACTGTTTTTT. This encodes CASRKPGQGSEKLFF. The chain combines TRBV7-9 with TRBJ1-4; TRBD1 matches at 9 bases. The CDR3 sequence is 15 residues long. Germline loops: CDR1 SEHNR, CDR2 FQNEAQ (reference sequence). Losses at the gene ends were 6 bases for V and 7 bases for J; bases not matched to a gene: 9.

This clone is a singleton in its sample. This sequence joins TRBV5-1 and TRBJ2-5; tentatively, D is TRBD1 (6 bases). With 4 bases removed from V and 1 base from J, the gap between germline ends came to 11 bases. Germline assignment: CDR1 SGHRS and CDR2 YFSETQ. The CDR3 runs 14 residues. The CDR3 DNA sequence: TGCGCCAGCAGCACAGGGACAATCCAAGAGACCCAGTACTTC. Residues: CASSTGTIQETQYF.

As regards this clone: Different DNA sequences within this sample yield the same CDR3. This chain joins TRBV6-5 and TRBJ1-5; D might be TRBD1 (6 bases). Trimming removed 6 bases from V and 5 bases from J, with 11 bases in between. This CDR3 has 13 amino acids. The V gene's germline CDR1 is MNHEY and CDR2 SVGAGI. In DNA, the CDR3 is TGTGCCAGCAGAAGGGGGGGCGATCAGCCCCAGCATTTT. Amino acids: CASRRGGDQPQHF.

On this clone itself: This sample includes further DNA sequences coding for the same CDR3. The genes are TRBV7-9 and TRBJ2-7; 7 positions agree with TRBD1. The trim removed 5 bases at V and 1 base at J, leaving 5 bases unmatched. The CDR3 is made up of 14 amino acids. Germline assignment: CDR1 SEHNR and CDR2 FQNEAQ (reference sequence). The CDR3 DNA sequence: TGTGCCAGCAGCCCCCGGGACAGATCCTACGAGCAGTACTTC. Protein: CASSPRDRSYEQYF.

This sequence joins TRBV15 and TRBJ1-4, with no clear D. V was shortened by 5 bases and J by 3 bases, with 10 bases between the two germline ends. Per the germline V gene, CDR1 is LNHNV and CDR2 is YYDKDF (reference sequence). The CDR3 has 14 residues. The CDR3 DNA is TGTGCCACCAGCCTTGGGTACGCTAATGAAAAACTGTTTTTT. It codes for CATSLGYANEKLFF.